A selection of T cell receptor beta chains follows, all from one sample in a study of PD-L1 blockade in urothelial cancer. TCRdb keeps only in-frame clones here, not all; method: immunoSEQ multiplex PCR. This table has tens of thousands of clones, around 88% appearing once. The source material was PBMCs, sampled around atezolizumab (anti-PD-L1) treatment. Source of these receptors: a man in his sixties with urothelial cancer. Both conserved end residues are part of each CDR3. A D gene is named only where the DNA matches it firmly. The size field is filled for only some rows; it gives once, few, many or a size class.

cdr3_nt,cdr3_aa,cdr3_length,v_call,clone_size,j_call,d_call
TGTGCCAGCAGTCTTAACCACTATCAGCCCCAGCATTTT,CASSLNHYQPQHF,13,TRBV28,NA,TRBJ1-5,NA
TGTGCCAGCAGCTTAGACTCGGGAGCCCCCCTCGAGCAGTACTTC,CASSLDSGAPLEQYF,15,TRBV7-8,NA,TRBJ2-7,NA
TGTGCCAGCAGTTCGACAGGGATGGTTGACTATGGCTACACCTTC,CASSSTGMVDYGYTF,15,TRBV28,NA,TRBJ1-2,TRBD1
TGCGCCAGCAGCCAAGATCTCATAGGGAGGTGGTCCTACGAGCAGTACTTC,CASSQDLIGRWSYEQYF,17,TRBV4-3,NA,TRBJ2-7,NA
TGTGCCAGCAGCTCCGCCGGGACAGGGGTCTACGAGCAGTACTTC,CASSSAGTGVYEQYF,15,TRBV5-5,once,TRBJ2-7,TRBD1
TGTGCCAGCAGCCCGCAGGGCCCCGGAAACACCATATATTTT,CASSPQGPGNTIYF,14,TRBV11-1,NA,TRBJ1-3,NA
TGTGCCTGGGCCGGAGGGACCAGCAGCAATCAGCCCCAGCATTTT,CAWAGGTSSNQPQHF,15,TRBV30,NA,TRBJ1-5,NA
TGTGCCAGCAGAACAGGGGGCGCGCCCTACGAGCAGTACTTC,CASRTGGAPYEQYF,14,TRBV5-4,NA,TRBJ2-7,TRBD1
TGTGCCAGTAGTATTACCCCAGGGGCGAGCAATCAGCCCCAGCATTTT,CASSITPGASNQPQHF,16,TRBV19,few,TRBJ1-5,NA
TGCGCCAGCAGCCAAGAGTACGGGTCGGCCGGGGAGCTGTTTTTT,CASSQEYGSAGELFF,15,TRBV4-3,NA,TRBJ2-2,NA
TGCGCCAGCAGTTTGGACAGGGGTAAAGAGCAGTACTTC,CASSLDRGKEQYF,13,TRBV5-1,NA,TRBJ2-7,TRBD1
TGTGCCACCAGGACAGGGGGAACTGAAGCTTTCTTT,CATRTGGTEAFF,12,TRBV7-2,NA,TRBJ1-1,TRBD1
TGTGCCAGCAGTTTCGAGTACAATGAGCAGTTCTTC,CASSFEYNEQFF,12,TRBV28,NA,TRBJ2-1,NA
TGTGCCAGCAGCTGGGAGCGGGAGAGGTACACCTACAATGAGCAGTTCTTC,CASSWERERYTYNEQFF,17,TRBV7-2,NA,TRBJ2-1,TRBD2
TGTGCCAGCATCGGGAACACTGAAGCTTTCTTT,CASIGNTEAFF,11,TRBV28,once,TRBJ1-1,NA
TGTGCCAGCAGTGAAACGGGGGGGCGTCGTCAGCCCCAGCATTTT,CASSETGGRRQPQHF,15,TRBV6-1,NA,TRBJ1-5,NA
TGTGCCAGCTCACTTGACAGGGGGGTGTACGAGCAGTACTTC,CASSLDRGVYEQYF,14,TRBV18,NA,TRBJ2-7,TRBD1
TGTGCCAGCAGTGAAGCTTACGGGACTACACAGTTCTTC,CASSEAYGTTQFF,13,TRBV6-1,once,TRBJ2-1,TRBD2
TGCGCCAGCAGCCAATTGACTAGCGGGACCGGGGAGCTGTTTTTT,CASSQLTSGTGELFF,15,TRBV4-1,NA,TRBJ2-2,TRBD2
TGTGCCTGGAGTAGGGAGAATCAGCCCCAGCATTTT,CAWSRENQPQHF,12,TRBV30,NA,TRBJ1-5,NA
TGTGCCAGCAGCAAAGGGACAGGGGGCTACGAGCAGTACTTC,CASSKGTGGYEQYF,14,TRBV21-1,NA,TRBJ2-7,NA
TGTGCCAGCAGTGAAAGGAGGGTGAACACCGGGGAGCTGTTTTTT,CASSERRVNTGELFF,15,TRBV2,NA,TRBJ2-2,NA
TGTGCAAGTCGCATCGGGACAGCAACTAATGAAAAACTGTTTTTT,CASRIGTATNEKLFF,15,TRBV12-2,once,TRBJ1-4,NA
TGTGCCAGCAGTTTAGAAGCGGGATCCTACAATGAGCAGTTCTTC,CASSLEAGSYNEQFF,15,TRBV27,NA,TRBJ2-1,TRBD2
TGTGCCAGCAGGGAAGGGACAGGGGGAAACTATGGCTACACCTTC,CASREGTGGNYGYTF,15,TRBV2,NA,TRBJ1-2,TRBD1
TGTGCCAGCAGTCCTAAGGGGACCGGGAGGCTTGCTGAAGCTTTCTTT,CASSPKGTGRLAEAFF,16,TRBV5-4,few,TRBJ1-1,NA
TGCGCCAGCAGCCAGGGACAGGAGAGGTACTACAATGAGCAGTTCTTC,CASSQGQERYYNEQFF,16,TRBV5-1,NA,TRBJ2-1,TRBD1
TGTGCCAGCAGCCCCGGTTGGGGCTACACCTTC,CASSPGWGYTF,11,TRBV7-9,NA,TRBJ1-2,NA
TGCAGCGTTGAAGTAGGAGGCCGGACGGGCGAGCAGTACTTC,CSVEVGGRTGEQYF,14,TRBV29-1,NA,TRBJ2-7,NA
TGCGCCAGCAGACCCATAACGGGAAGGTCCTACGAGCAGTACTTC,CASRPITGRSYEQYF,15,TRBV5-1,NA,TRBJ2-7,NA
TGTGCCAGCGCCAGGGACAGGGATTACAATGAGCAGTTCTTC,CASARDRDYNEQFF,14,TRBV11-2,NA,TRBJ2-1,TRBD1
TGTGCCAGCAGCTTCCACTCCGGGACTAGTTCCAATGAGCAGTTCTTC,CASSFHSGTSSNEQFF,16,TRBV7-9,NA,TRBJ2-1,TRBD2
TGTGCCAGCAGCCCACGCAGGACAGGGGGCGGCTACACCTTC,CASSPRRTGGGYTF,14,TRBV7-3,NA,TRBJ1-2,TRBD1
TGTGCCAGCAGCGGAAGCGGGAACAGCCAAGAGACCCAGTACTTC,CASSGSGNSQETQYF,15,TRBV9,once,TRBJ2-5,TRBD2
TGTGCCAGCAGCGTAGTACAGGGTGGCACTGAAGCTTTCTTT,CASSVVQGGTEAFF,14,TRBV9,few,TRBJ1-1,NA
TGTGCCAGCAGCCCCAAAGAGGTCGGGACCATATATTTT,CASSPKEVGTIYF,13,TRBV5-6,few,TRBJ1-3,NA
TGTGCCAGCAGTGAATACAGGGCCACCGGGGAGCTGTTTTTT,CASSEYRATGELFF,14,TRBV27,NA,TRBJ2-2,NA
TGTGCCAGCAGTTTGGGGGGGCATCAGCCCCAGCATTTT,CASSLGGHQPQHF,13,TRBV27,NA,TRBJ1-5,NA
TGTGCCAGCCTGGCTCCACGGGACAGCTCCTACAATGAGCAGTTCTTC,CASLAPRDSSYNEQFF,16,TRBV7-9,NA,TRBJ2-1,TRBD1
TGTGCCTGGGTACCCGATAGTGGCAATCAGCCCCAGCATTTT,CAWVPDSGNQPQHF,14,TRBV30,NA,TRBJ1-5,NA
TGTGCCACCAGCAGAGGGACAGCTAATACTTTCACAGATACGCAGTATTTT,CATSRGTANTFTDTQYF,17,TRBV15,NA,TRBJ2-3,NA
TGTGCCAGCAGCGTAGCGCCTAGCGGTTACAATGAGCAGTTCTTC,CASSVAPSGYNEQFF,15,TRBV9,NA,TRBJ2-1,TRBD2
TGTGCCAGCATGAGGAGGGGGCAGGGGAGCACTGAAGCTTTCTTT,CASMRRGQGSTEAFF,15,TRBV27,NA,TRBJ1-1,TRBD1
TGCGCCAGCAGCCTTCTAGTGGACAATGAGCAGTTCTTC,CASSLLVDNEQFF,13,TRBV5-1,NA,TRBJ2-1,NA
TGTGCCAGCAGTGAAACGAGACAGGGGGCAAAGACCCAGTACTTC,CASSETRQGAKTQYF,15,TRBV6-1,NA,TRBJ2-5,TRBD1
TGTGCCAGCAGTCCCAACCCGACGGAGCAATACGAGCAGTACTTC,CASSPNPTEQYEQYF,15,TRBV6-5,NA,TRBJ2-7,NA
TGTGCCAGCAGCAGGGCGGGGTTACGTCAGGAGCAGTACTTC,CASSRAGLRQEQYF,14,TRBV21-1,once,TRBJ2-7,NA
TGCGCCAGCACAAACAGGGGGCCCCTCTTTGGCTACACCTTC,CASTNRGPLFGYTF,14,TRBV10-2,NA,TRBJ1-2,TRBD1
TGTGCCAGCAGCGTTACAGGGGGCGGAAATAGCAATCAGCCCCAGCATTTT,CASSVTGGGNSNQPQHF,17,TRBV7-2,NA,TRBJ1-5,TRBD1
TGTGCCAGCACTCTAAGGGGAGGTGGGTCCTATGGCTACACCTTC,CASTLRGGGSYGYTF,15,TRBV27,NA,TRBJ1-2,NA
TGTGCCAGCAGTCCCAGGGGGTCCTATGGCTACACCTTC,CASSPRGSYGYTF,13,TRBV28,NA,TRBJ1-2,TRBD1
TGTGCCAGCAGCCTTAGGGGAGAGACCCAGTACTTC,CASSLRGETQYF,12,TRBV7-2,NA,TRBJ2-5,NA
TGTGCCAGCAGCCCCCCTCCTTTTGAAAAACTGTTTTTT,CASSPPPFEKLFF,13,TRBV7-6,NA,TRBJ1-4,NA